This is a list of T cell receptor beta chains from one sample in a study of response to subunit inactivated influenza vaccine. Using its own MiXCR run on the RT-PCR reads, TCRdb lists one record per CDR3 protein. The table records a few hundred thousand distinct CDR3 sequences, around 9.9% of them present only once. Sequences were derived from PBMCs from blood, sampled about 40 days after vaccination. These receptors came from a man aged 45-65 years who received an inactivated influenza vaccine. The CDR3 runs from the conserved cysteine through the conserved F or W. A D gene is named only where the DNA matches it firmly. A clone size is listed for some rows: how often the clone was seen (once, few, many), or a class if it is expanded.

j_call,clone_size,v_call,d_call,cdr3_aa,cdr3_nt
TRBJ2-3,NA,TRBV20-1,TRBD1,CSANGQGLGKDTQYF,TGCAGTGCAAACGGACAGGGCTTGGGTAAAGATACGCAGTATTTT
TRBJ2-3,NA,TRBV7-2,TRBD1,CASSLGDSPGTQYF,TGTGCCAGCAGCTTAGGGGACAGTCCCGGTACGCAGTATTTT
TRBJ2-3,few,TRBV20-1,NA,CSTIQGADTQYF,TGCAGTACGATCCAGGGCGCAGATACGCAGTATTTT
TRBJ2-7,NA,TRBV6-2/TRBV6-3,NA,CASTRDTSTGEQYF,TGTGCCAGCACCCGGGACACTTCGACTGGGGAGCAGTACTTC
TRBJ2-4,many,TRBV25-1,NA,CASTRDTGEPKNIQYF,TGTGCCAGCACCCGGGACACTGGTGAGCCCAAAAACATTCAGTACTTC
TRBJ2-2,many,TRBV11-2,NA,CASSILSGPSPTGELFF,TGTGCCAGCAGCATACTATCCGGGCCCTCTCCCACCGGGGAGCTGTTTTTT
TRBJ1-4,NA,TRBV6-2/TRBV6-3,NA,CASSWTTGNEKLFF,TGTGCCAGCAGTTGGACAACAGGCAATGAAAAACTGTTTTTT
TRBJ2-5,few,TRBV7-8,NA,CASRPREQYAETQYF,TGTGCCAGCAGACCTCGGGAACAGTACGCAGAGACCCAGTACTTC
TRBJ2-1,NA,TRBV7-2,TRBD2,CASSPGTSRASYNEQFF,TGTGCCAGCAGCCCCGGGACTAGCCGAGCCTCCTACAATGAGCAGTTCTTC
TRBJ1-1,few,TRBV12-3/TRBV12-4,NA,CASSLTGPGAEAFF,TGTGCCAGCAGTTTAACCGGTCCCGGGGCTGAAGCTTTCTTT
TRBJ2-7,NA,TRBV20-1,NA,CSARDPVGYEQYF,TGCAGTGCTCGGGACCCCGTCGGCTACGAGCAGTACTTC
TRBJ2-2,NA,TRBV28,NA,CASRIGTVNTGELFF,TGTGCCAGCAGAATCGGGACCGTTAACACCGGGGAGCTGTTTTTT
TRBJ2-2,many,TRBV6-5,NA,CASSYSGGNGAGELFF,TGTGCCAGCAGTTACTCAGGGGGGAATGGGGCCGGGGAGCTGTTTTTT
TRBJ2-1,few,TRBV29-1,TRBD2,CSVELRGAWNEQFF,TGCAGCGTTGAATTGCGGGGGGCATGGAATGAGCAGTTCTTC
TRBJ2-7,many,TRBV9,TRBD2,CASSVGAGGLAGAHEQYF,TGTGCCAGCAGCGTTGGGGCTGGTGGACTAGCTGGCGCCCACGAGCAGTACTTC